These T cell receptor beta chains were read from a single sample in a study of T cells expressing NK-cell markers. TCRdb reanalyzed the 5' RACE reads and collapses them to one entry per CDR3 protein, without DNA. The sample has about 550,000 distinct CDR3 sequences. The sample was blood T cells: a sorted CD56 or NKG2C T cell subset, CD4+ or CD8+ T cells, or bulk PBMC T cells (not recorded which). The receptor set was obtained from a man between 18 and 29 years old in good health. Each CDR3 is given with its conserved first and last residue. Fields, in order: J gene, V gene, CDR3 protein.

TRBJ2-1	TRBV10-2	CASRELAEPEQFF
TRBJ2-5	TRBV2	CASRGAVRETQYF
TRBJ2-7	TRBV5-5	CASSLLGLGANYEQYF
TRBJ2-1	TRBV29-1	CSVEDVRNEQFF
TRBJ2-3	TRBV20-1	CSATTGQVSTDTQYF
TRBJ2-7	TRBV6-2/TRBV6-3	CASTRSGKAYEQYF
TRBJ2-5	TRBV12-3/TRBV12-4	CASSLVGDRAQTQYF
TRBJ2-1	TRBV20-1	CSTGLGPNEQFF
TRBJ2-3	TRBV5-1	CASSPASGIGTDTQYF
TRBJ2-3	TRBV12-3/TRBV12-4	CASRGTGLGEDTQYF
TRBJ1-5	TRBV12-3/TRBV12-4	CASTRDRGSQPQHF
TRBJ2-1	TRBV4-2	CASSQDLGEQFF
TRBJ2-1	TRBV9	CASSSSAYYNEQFF
TRBJ2-1	TRBV5-6	CASSFRTSGSHYNEQFF